The source of this TCR beta chain is a study of glioma-infiltrating T cells after dendritic cell vaccination. The overall study: Samples are from glioblastoma patients in Phase I and II dendritic cell vaccine trials.

Study observations and caveats: Complete blood and tumor specimen sets were limited to few patients.

PBMC were collected before vaccination, two weeks after the third vaccination, and at progression. CDR1 SGHTS and CDR2 YDEGEE come from the germline V gene. V dropped 2 bases and J dropped 1 base, with 13 bases sitting between them. This CDR3 is built from 16 residues. As concerns this clone: Its antigen is not identified.

Measured with immunoSEQ multiplex PCR; TCRdb has only the in-frame clones, and not every one. The sample lists over 55,000 clones, 80% to 85% occurring once. The chain employs TRBV5-8 and TRBJ2-4; a possible D gene is TRBD2 (5 bases). The TCR comes from a human donor with glioblastoma. The sample consisted of blood, taken before dendritic cell vaccination. DNA of the CDR3: TGTGCCAGCAGCTTACGGCCGTCGGGGGCCAAAAACATTCAGTACTTC. Translating gives CASSLRPSGAKNIQYF.